The rows below give T cell receptor beta chains drawn from one sample of a study of breast tumors, draining lymph nodes, adjacent tissues. TCRdb reprocessed the multiplex PCR reads with MiXCR, giving one entry per CDR3 protein. The sample holds about 150,000 distinct CDR3 sequences, 32% seen once. Material for sequencing was axillary lymph node tissue. The receptors stem from a female donor with breast cancer. Some clones in this sample may be carry-over from other donors' samples. Both conserved end residues are part of each CDR3. A D gene is named only where the DNA matches it firmly. The size field is filled for only some rows; it gives once, few, many or a size class.

>TRBJ2-2|TRBV19|TRBD1|-
TGTGCCAGTAGCTCCGTTCCCGGGACAGGGTATGTCGGGGAGCTGTTTTTT
CASSSVPGTGYVGELFF
>TRBJ2-3|TRBV20-1|-|-
TGCAGTGCCGTGGGCCCCACAGATTCGCAGTATTTT
CSAVGPTDSQYF
>TRBJ1-6|TRBV7-3|-|-
TGTGCCAGCAGCTTAACAGGGGTAAAGAACTCACCCCTCTACTTT
CASSLTGVKNSPLYF
>TRBJ2-7|TRBV7-9|TRBD2|-
TGTGCCAGCAGCATAGCGGGGGACTACGAGCAGTACTTC
CASSIAGDYEQYF
>TRBJ1-5|TRBV19|TRBD1|many
TGTGCCAGTAGTCCCCGGACAGGGTCGATGTTTCAGCCCCAGCATTTT
CASSPRTGSMFQPQHF
>TRBJ2-3|TRBV7-3|TRBD1|-
TGTGCCAGCAGCGAAGGGGGCGCAGATACGCAGTATTTT
CASSEGGADTQYF
>TRBJ1-2|TRBV5-1|-|many
TGCGCCAGCAGCTTGGTGGGGAGCCTTGACTACACCTTC
CASSLVGSLDYTF
>TRBJ2-2|TRBV19|-|many
TGTGCCAGTATCCCCCTTCAGGGTTGGACCGGGGAGCTGTTTTTT
CASIPLQGWTGELFF
>TRBJ2-7|TRBV7-9|-|-
TGTGCCAGCAGTTGGGCAGGGGCCCTCGGCGAGCAGTACTTC
CASSWAGALGEQYF
>TRBJ2-2|TRBV7-9|-|-
TGTGCCAGCAGCTTAGATCAGCAGAACACCGGGGAGCTGTTTTTT
CASSLDQQNTGELFF
>TRBJ2-5|TRBV29-1|-|many
TGCAGCGTTGAGGGGGCGGAAGAGACCCAGTACTTC
CSVEGAEETQYF
>TRBJ1-1|TRBV7-2|-|many
TGTGCCAGCAGCTTAGCGCTCCAGGGCGCTGAAGCTTTCTTT
CASSLALQGAEAFF
>TRBJ2-1|TRBV20-1|TRBD2|-
TGCAGTGCTTGTAGCGGGAGTGTGCACAATGAGCAGTTCTTC
CSACSGSVHNEQFF
>TRBJ1-2|TRBV6-5|-|many
TGTGCCAGCAGTTATGGGGGGAACTATGGCTACACCTTC
CASSYGGNYGYTF
>TRBJ1-3|TRBV7-9|-|many
TGTGCCAGCAGCTCCAACAGGGCTGGAAACACCATATATTTT
CASSSNRAGNTIYF
>TRBJ2-3|TRBV3-1|-|many
TGTGCCAGCAGCCCCAGAGAGCCAGATACGCAGTATTTT
CASSPREPDTQYF
>TRBJ2-7|TRBV6-6|-|-
TGTGCCAGCCAACCCAGGGGAGAGCAGTACTTC
CASQPRGEQYF
>TRBJ2-5|TRBV19|TRBD1|many
TGTGCCAGTAGTCTACAGGGGGGTCAAGAGACCCAGTACTTC
CASSLQGGQETQYF
>TRBJ2-7|TRBV27|-|-
TGTGCCAGCAGTGCCAGAGGGGGTTACGGGCAGTACTTC
CASSARGGYGQYF
>TRBJ1-6|TRBV7-3|TRBD1|-
TGTGCCAGCATCACAGGGGGGCACGGTGGTTATTCCCCCCTCCACTTT
CASITGGHGGYSPLHF
>TRBJ1-5|TRBV7-8|-|once
TGTGCCAGCAGATTAGCGGGGACGGGGGGCAGTCAGCCCCAGCATTTT
CASRLAGTGGSQPQHF
>TRBJ2-3|TRBV4-3|-|-
TGCGCCAGCAGCCAAGGACGGGATGGAGACACAGATACGCAGTATTTT
CASSQGRDGDTDTQYF
>TRBJ2-7|TRBV20-1|TRBD2|-
TGCAGTGCCGTGGTAGAGGCTAGCGGAGAGTACTACGAGCAGTACTTC
CSAVVEASGEYYEQYF
>TRBJ2-2|TRBV9|TRBD2|many
TGTGCCAGCAGCGTATCTAGCGGGGGACCAAACACCGGGGAGCTGTTTTTT
CASSVSSGGPNTGELFF
>TRBJ2-3|TRBV20-1|TRBD1|many
TGCAGTGCTAGTATGGGACAGGGCGCAGATACGCAGTATTTT
CSASMGQGADTQYF
>TRBJ1-1|TRBV7-2|TRBD1|-
TGTGCCAGCAGCTTAAAGTTTATAGCAGGGGGCAAGAACACTGAAGCTTTCTTT
CASSLKFIAGGKNTEAFF
>TRBJ2-1|TRBV9|-|many
TGTGCCAGCAGCGTAGATGTAGGGCGATACAATGAGCAGTTCTTC
CASSVDVGRYNEQFF
>TRBJ1-5|TRBV24-1|-|-
TGTGCCACCAGTGAGAAGGGGTTTAGAGCCCAGCATTTT
CATSEKGFRAQHF
>TRBJ2-4|TRBV4-3|TRBD1|many
TGCGCCAGCAGCCAAGGGAGACAGGGGGCCAAAAACATTCAGTACTTC
CASSQGRQGAKNIQYF
>TRBJ1-5|TRBV5-1|-|-
TGCGCCAGCAGCTTGGAACAGGGTGACAATCAGCCCCAGCATTTT
CASSLEQGDNQPQHF
>TRBJ1-5|TRBV9|-|many
TGTGCCAGCAGCGTAGACGCAAATAGCAATCAGCCCCAGCATTTT
CASSVDANSNQPQHF
>TRBJ1-6|TRBV6-1|-|many
TGTGCCAGCAGCACGCTTTATAATTCACCCCTCCACTTT
CASSTLYNSPLHF